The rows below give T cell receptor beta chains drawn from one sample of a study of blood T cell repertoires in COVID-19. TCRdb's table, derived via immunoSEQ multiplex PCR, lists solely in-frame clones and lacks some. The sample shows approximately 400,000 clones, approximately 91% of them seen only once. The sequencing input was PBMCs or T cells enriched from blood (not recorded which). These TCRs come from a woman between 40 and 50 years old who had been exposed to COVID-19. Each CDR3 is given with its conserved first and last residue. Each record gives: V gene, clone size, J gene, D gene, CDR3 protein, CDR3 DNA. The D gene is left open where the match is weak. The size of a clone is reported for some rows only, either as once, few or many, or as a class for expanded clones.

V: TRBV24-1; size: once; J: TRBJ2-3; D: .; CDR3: CATSDPRTSTDTQYF; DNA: TGTGCCACCAGTGACCCCCGCACTAGCACAGATACGCAGTATTTT
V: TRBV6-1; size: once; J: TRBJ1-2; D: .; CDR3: CASSEYVTSNYGYTF; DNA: TGTGCCAGCAGTGAGTATGTGACATCAAACTATGGCTACACCTTC
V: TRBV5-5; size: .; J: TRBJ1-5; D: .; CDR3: CASSLVAGLGNQPQHF; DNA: TGTGCCAGCAGCTTGGTGGCGGGTTTGGGCAATCAGCCCCAGCATTTT
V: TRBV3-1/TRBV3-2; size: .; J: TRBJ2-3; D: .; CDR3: CASSKIQGSSTDTQYF; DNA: TGTGCCAGCAGCAAGATACAGGGTTCTAGCACAGATACGCAGTATTTT
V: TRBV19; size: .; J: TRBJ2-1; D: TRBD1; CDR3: CASTRRLGTGSTDEQFF; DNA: TGTGCCAGTACCCGTAGGCTCGGGACAGGGTCAACGGATGAGCAGTTCTTC
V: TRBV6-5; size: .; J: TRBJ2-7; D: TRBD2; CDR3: CASSLGGVSSYEQYF; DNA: TGTGCCAGCAGTTTGGGGGGGGTGAGCTCCTACGAGCAGTACTTC
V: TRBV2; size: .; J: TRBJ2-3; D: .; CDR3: CASSDFGSTDTQYF; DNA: TGTGCCAGCAGCGACTTCGGGAGCACAGATACGCAGTATTTT
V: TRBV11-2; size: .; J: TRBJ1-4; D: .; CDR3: CASSFRGEKLFF; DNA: TGTGCCAGCAGCTTCAGGGGTGAAAAACTGTTTTTT
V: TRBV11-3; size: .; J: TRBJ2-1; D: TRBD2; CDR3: CASSSVTSGGGNEQFF; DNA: TGTGCCAGCAGCTCAGTGACTAGCGGGGGTGGAAATGAGCAGTTCTTC
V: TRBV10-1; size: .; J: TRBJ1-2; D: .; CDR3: CASSPTVYYGYTF; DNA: TGCGCCAGCAGCCCAACAGTCTACTATGGCTACACCTTC
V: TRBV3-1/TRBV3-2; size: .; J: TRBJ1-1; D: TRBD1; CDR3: CASSHYSKGASTEAFF; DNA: TGTGCCAGCAGCCATTACAGCAAGGGGGCGAGCACTGAAGCTTTCTTT
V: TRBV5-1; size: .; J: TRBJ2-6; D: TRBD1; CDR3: CASRPDRAGANVLTF; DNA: TGCGCCAGCAGACCTGACAGGGCTGGGGCCAACGTCCTGACTTTC
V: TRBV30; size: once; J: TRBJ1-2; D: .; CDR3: CAWSVQSVYGYTF; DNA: TGTGCCTGGAGTGTACAGTCGGTCTATGGCTACACCTTC
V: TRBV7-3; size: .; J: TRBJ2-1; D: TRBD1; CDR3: CASSPLDRGRGNEQFF; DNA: TGTGCCAGCAGCCCGCTTGACAGGGGGAGAGGCAATGAGCAGTTCTTC
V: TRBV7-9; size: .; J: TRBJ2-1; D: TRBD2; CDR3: CASSLGTGTSVFYNEQFF; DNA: TGTGCCAGCAGCTTAGGTACCGGGACTAGCGTTTTCTACAATGAGCAGTTCTTC
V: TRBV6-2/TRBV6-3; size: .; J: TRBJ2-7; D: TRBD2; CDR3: CASSTTTSGTYEQYF; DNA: TGTGCCAGCAGTACGACGACTAGCGGGACCTACGAGCAGTACTTC
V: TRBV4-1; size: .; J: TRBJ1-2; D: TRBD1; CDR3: CASSQSGQGWGYTF; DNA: TGCGCCAGCAGCCAATCAGGACAGGGATGGGGCTACACCTTC
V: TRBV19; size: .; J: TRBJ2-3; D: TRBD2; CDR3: CASSKTSGRNTDTQYF; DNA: TGTGCCAGTAGTAAGACTAGCGGGAGAAATACAGATACGCAGTATTTT
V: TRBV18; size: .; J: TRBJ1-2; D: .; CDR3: CASSRPRTVGYTF; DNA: TGTGCCAGCTCACGACCCAGGACAGTTGGCTACACCTTC
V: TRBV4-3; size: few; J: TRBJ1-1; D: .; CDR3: CASSQAEGATEAFF; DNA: TGCGCCAGCAGCCAAGCGGAGGGAGCCACTGAAGCTTTCTTT
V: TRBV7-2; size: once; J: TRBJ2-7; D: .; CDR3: CASSLRSSGFYEQYF; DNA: TGTGCCAGCAGCTTAAGGTCGAGCGGGTTTTACGAGCAGTACTTC
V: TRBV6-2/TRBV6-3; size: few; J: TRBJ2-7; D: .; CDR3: CASTPARNRAPYEQYF; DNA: TGTGCCAGCACCCCCGCGAGGAACAGGGCACCCTACGAGCAGTACTTC
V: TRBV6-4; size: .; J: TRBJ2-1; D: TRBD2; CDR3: CASRTDPGLAGGEQFF; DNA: TGTGCCAGCAGGACAGATCCGGGACTAGCGGGGGGGGAGCAGTTCTTC
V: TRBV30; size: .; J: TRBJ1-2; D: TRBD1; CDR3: CAWRLTGGSGYTF; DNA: TGTGCCTGGAGGCTAACAGGGGGCAGTGGCTACACCTTC
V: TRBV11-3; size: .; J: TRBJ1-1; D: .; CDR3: CASSLGSGNTEAFF; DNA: TGTGCCAGCAGCTTAGGATCGGGGAACACTGAAGCTTTCTTT
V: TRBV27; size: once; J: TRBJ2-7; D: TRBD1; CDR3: CASSFVTGSQQYF; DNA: TGTGCCAGCAGTTTCGTGACAGGGAGCCAGCAGTACTTC
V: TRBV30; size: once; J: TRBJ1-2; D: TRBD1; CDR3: CAWREQGAGGYTF; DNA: TGTGCCTGGAGGGAACAGGGGGCGGGAGGCTACACCTTC
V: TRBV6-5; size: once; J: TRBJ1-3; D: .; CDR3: CASSYSYSNTIYF; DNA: TGTGCCAGCAGTTACTCTTACTCAAACACCATATATTTT
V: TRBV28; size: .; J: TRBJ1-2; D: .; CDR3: CASKTGSYGYTF; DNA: TGTGCCAGCAAGACAGGCTCCTATGGCTACACCTTC
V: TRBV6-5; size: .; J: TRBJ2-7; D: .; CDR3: CASSYRGAYEQYF; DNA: TGTGCCAGCAGTTACCGCGGGGCTTACGAGCAGTACTTC
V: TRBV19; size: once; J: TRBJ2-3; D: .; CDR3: CASRDRGLSTDTQYF; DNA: TGTGCCAGTAGAGATAGGGGGTTAAGCACAGATACGCAGTATTTT
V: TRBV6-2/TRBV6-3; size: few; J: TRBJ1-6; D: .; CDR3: CASSSGSPLHF; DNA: TGTGCCAGCAGTTCCGGGTCACCCCTCCACTTT
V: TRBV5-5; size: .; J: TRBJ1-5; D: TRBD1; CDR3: CASSLGRGQGDQPQHF; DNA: TGTGCCAGCAGCTTGGGTCGGGGACAGGGTGATCAGCCCCAGCATTTT
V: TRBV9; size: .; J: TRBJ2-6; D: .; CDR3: CASSVDRGLSGANVLTF; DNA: TGTGCCAGCAGCGTTGACAGGGGACTATCTGGGGCCAACGTCCTGACTTTC
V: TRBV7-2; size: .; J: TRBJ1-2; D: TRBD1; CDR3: CASSSDNNRGNGYTF; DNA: TGTGCCAGCAGCTCCGACAACAACAGGGGAAATGGCTACACCTTC
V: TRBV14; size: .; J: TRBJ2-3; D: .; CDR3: CASSQREATDTQYF; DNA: TGTGCCAGCAGCCAGAGGGAGGCCACAGATACGCAGTATTTT
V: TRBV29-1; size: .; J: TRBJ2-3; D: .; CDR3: CSVESAATQYF; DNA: TGCAGCGTTGAATCGGCGGCCACGCAGTATTTT
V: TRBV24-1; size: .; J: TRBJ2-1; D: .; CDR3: CATSDTGQTYNEQFF; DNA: TGTGCCACCAGTGATACAGGCCAGACCTACAATGAGCAGTTCTTC
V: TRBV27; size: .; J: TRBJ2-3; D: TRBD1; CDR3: CASSLLPSPGGKTDTQYF; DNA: TGTGCCAGCAGTTTATTGCCCAGCCCAGGGGGCAAAACAGATACGCAGTATTTT